This entry lists 18 T cell receptor beta chains sequenced from one sample in a study of T cell repertoires in cytomegalovirus infection. TCRdb independently ran MiXCR on the reads; one entry per CDR3 protein. The profile covers tens of thousands of distinct CDR3 sequences, with around 3.8% appearing a single time and about 20% taken by the ten largest. The specimen was PBMCs. The receptors shown here come from a human donor in good health (CMV status not recorded). Some clones in this sample may be carry-over from other donors' samples.

This clonotype has a handful of counts. The V gene is TRBV7-2, the J gene TRBJ2-5; 14 bases map to TRBD2. Germline loops: CDR1 SGHTA, CDR2 FQGNSA. J was trimmed by 5 bases and V by 1 base; bases with no gene match: 6. The CDR3 loop spans 17 amino acids. The CDR3 coding sequence is TGTGCCAGCAGCTTAGTGGGGACTAGCGGGAGATCCGAGACCCAGTACTTC. Protein product: CASSLVGTSGRSETQYF.

There are many counts of this clonotype. The rearrangement links TRBV6-2 or TRBV6-3 to TRBJ2-7, with 7 bases identical to TRBD1. V dropped 6 bases and J dropped 2; count of bases not matched to a gene: 7. The germline CDR1 and CDR2 sequences are MNHEY and SVGEGT. This CDR3 is built from 14 residues. The CDR3 DNA follows: TGTGCCAGCAGGGCGGCAGGGGGTGCCTACGAGCAGTACTTC. It codes for CASRAAGGAYEQYF.

This clonotype was recorded at least ten times. CDR3 in amino acids: CASSGQGLLGNQPQHF. In DNA, the CDR3 is TGTGCCAGCAGCGGACAGGGTCTCTTGGGCAATCAGCCCCAGCATTTT. J is TRBJ1-5 and V is TRBV7-2; 8 nucleotides match TRBD1. The length of the CDR3 is 16 residues. Germline assignment: CDR1 SGHTA and CDR2 FQGNSA. Germline trimming cut 5 bases from V and 2 bases from J; bases unmatched to any gene: 8.

This clonotype showed up many times. V is TRBV19 and J is TRBJ1-4; D is ambiguous. The CDR3 spans 13 residues. V was clipped by 3 bases and J by 10 bases, with 12 bases between them. Germline CDR1 is LNHDA and CDR2 is SQIVND (reference sequence). In nucleotides, the CDR3 is TGTGCCAGTAGTATTGTTGCCGTGGGAAAACTGTTTTTT. It specifies CASSIVAVGKLFF.

This clonotype showed up many times. This CDR3 reads CASSPLGLASNEQFF. CDR3 nucleotide sequence: TGTGCCAGCAGCCCCCTGGGACTTGCGTCCAATGAGCAGTTCTTC. The genes are TRBV4-2 and TRBJ2-1; possible D gene TRBD2, 6 bases. Trimming stripped 4 bases from V and 6 bases from J, with 16 bases between. The CDR3 extends over 15 amino acids. Germline CDR1 is LGHNA and CDR2 is YNFKEQ.

The table lists this clonotype with many counts. The genes are TRBV28 and TRBJ2-5, with TRBD2 matching over 7 bases. V lost 5 bases to trimming and J lost 4 bases; unmatched junction nucleotides: 13. Germline assignment: CDR1 MDHEN and CDR2 SYDVKM. The CDR3 length is 16 residues. CDR3 coding DNA: TGTGCCAGCAGTCCGGGGAGGGCGGGGAGGGGAGAGACCCAGTACTTC. Translating gives CASSPGRAGRGETQYF.

The table lists this clonotype with many counts. V is TRBV4-1 and J is TRBJ2-5; TRBD2 matches at 8 bases. CDR3 length equals 15 residues. CDR1 is MGHRA and CDR2 is YSYEKL in the germline V gene. J was trimmed by 3 bases and V by 1 base; bases with no gene match: 4. This chain's CDR3 is CASSQGISGKETQYF. CDR3 nucleotide sequence: TGCGCCAGCAGCCAAGGGATTAGCGGGAAAGAGACCCAGTACTTC.

This clonotype was seen many times. The chain employs TRBV12-3 or TRBV12-4 and TRBJ2-7; D is perhaps TRBD2 (5 bases). Trimming removed 5 bases at V and 6 bases at J, with 17 bases between. The CDR3 has 14 amino acids. The CDR3 loop reads CASSPRLPPFEQYF. CDR3 bases: TGTGCCAGCAGTCCCCGACTACCTCCCTTCGAGCAGTACTTC.

In its sample, this clonotype was seen many times. The gene calls are TRBV12-3 or TRBV12-4 and TRBJ2-7; D remains ambiguous. With 6 bases removed from V and 5 bases from J, the gap between germline ends came to 23 bases. The length of the CDR3 is 16 residues. In DNA form, the CDR3 reads TGTGCCAGCAGCCCCCCCAGGCGCATCCCCCGGGACGAGCAGTACTTC. Translating it yields CASSPPRRIPRDEQYF.

Many counts were recorded for this clonotype. The chain carries TRBV7-2 and TRBJ2-1; weak D call: TRBD1 (6 bases). CDR3 length: 14 amino acids. Germline V gives CDR1 SGHTA, CDR2 FQGNSA. V lost 7 bases, J lost 4 bases, and 14 bases lay in between. The CDR3 DNA reads TGTGCCAGCACCCTACCCGGACAGTACAATGAGCAGTTCTTC. Its translation is CASTLPGQYNEQFF. Combining the CDR3 with reference TRBV7-2 and TRBJ2-1 gives the whole variable domain GAGVSQSPSNKVTEKGKDVELRCDPISGHTALYWYRQSLGQGLEFLIYFQGNSAPDKSGLPSDRFSAERTGGSVSTLTIQRTQQEDSAVYLCASTLPGQYNEQFFGPGTRLTVL.

This clonotype was seen at least ten times. The CDR3 region is CASSLPTGSNEQYF. The CDR3 coding sequence is TGTGCCAGCAGCTTACCGACAGGGTCCAACGAGCAGTACTTC. The genes are TRBV7-4 and TRBJ2-7, with TRBD1 matching over 7 bases. Trimming took 2 bases from V and 5 from J; bases not matched to a gene: 6. This CDR3 contains 14 residues. Germline loops: CDR1 SGHVT, CDR2 SQSDAQ.

This clonotype was seen ten or more times. This chain links TRBV9 with TRBJ2-2; D ambiguous. Trimming took off 0 bases at V and 4 bases at J, with 10 bases between the two ends. The CDR3 has 15 amino acids. Germline lookup yields CDR1 SGDLS and CDR2 YYNGEE. DNA of the CDR3: TGTGCCAGCAGCGTAGATGTCCCGAGCACCGGGGAGCTGTTTTTT. This gives the protein CASSVDVPSTGELFF.

In its sample, this clonotype was seen many times. V is TRBV7-8 and J is TRBJ1-1; a weak D match, TRBD1 (6 bases). The CDR3 consists of 13 residues. Germline CDR1 and CDR2: SGHVS and FQNEAQ. V lost 5 bases, J lost 5 bases, and 12 bases lay in between. Written as DNA, the CDR3 is TGTGCCAGCAGCCGACAGGTCGGGACTGAAGCTTTCTTT. Its protein is CASSRQVGTEAFF.

The rearrangement joins TRBV9 to TRBJ2-5; TRBD1 matches at 8 bases. Germline CDR1 is SGDLS and CDR2 is YYNGEE. V was clipped by 2 bases and J by 0 bases; unmatched bases: 3. CDR3 size: 15 residues. Here the CDR3 DNA reads TGTGCCAGCAGCGTGGGACAGGACAACCAAGAGACCCAGTACTTC. It translates to CASSVGQDNQETQYF.

This clonotype was seen many times. The chain combines TRBV7-9 with TRBJ2-5, with D possibly TRBD1 on 6 matching bases. The CDR3 is 14 amino acids. The V gene's germline CDR1 is SEHNR and CDR2 FQNEAQ (reference sequence). The V and J ends lost 5 bases and 2 bases respectively, with 12 bases between them. CDR3 nucleotide sequence: TGTGCCAGCAGCAGGCGGACAGAACAAGAGACCCAGTACTTC. It specifies CASSRRTEQETQYF.

This clonotype was detected ten times or more. This rearrangement joins TRBV7-2 to TRBJ2-7; unclear D gene. The CDR3 consists of 11 residues. Looked up from germline, CDR1 is SGHTA and CDR2 is FQGNSA. Trimming cost V 5 bases and J 3 bases, with 5 bases left between them. CDR3 DNA sequence: TGTGCCAGCAGCGCGCTCTACGAGCAGTACTTC. It codes for CASSALYEQYF.

This clonotype was detected ten times or more. The chain couples TRBV7-9 to TRBJ1-2; D uncertain. The length of the CDR3 is 12 residues. The ends were cut back, 5 bases at V and 10 bases at J, with 14 bases in the middle. The germline CDR1 and CDR2 sequences are SEHNR and FQNEAQ (reference sequence). The CDR3 here is CASSQPGGIYTF. The DNA of the CDR3 is TGTGCCAGCAGCCAACCGGGAGGTATCTACACCTTC.

This clonotype was recorded at least ten times. This CDR3 is CASSPSRMGGQETQYF. The CDR3 nucleotides are TGTGCCAGCAGCCCTTCCCGGATGGGGGGACAAGAGACCCAGTACTTC. This chain connects TRBV3-1 to TRBJ2-5; TRBD2 might be the D (6 bases). This CDR3 is built from 16 residues. Germline values: CDR1 LGHDT, CDR2 YNNKEL (reference sequence). The V end was cut by 4 bases, the J end by 2 bases, with 17 bases between.